The TCR beta chain under discussion was sequenced for a study of blood T cell repertoires in COVID-19. As for the study in general: Collection of acute and convalescent COVID-19 samples took place in the United States, Italy and Spain. PBMCs, B-cell-depleted T cells, or T cells provided the cDNA or gDNA that made up the material.

V was shortened by 1 base and J by 0 bases, with 7 bases between the two germline ends. The CDR3 contains 15 residues. CDR1 SGHTA and CDR2 FQGNSA come from the germline V gene. As originally analysed: Amplification with reference gene primers provided the estimates of nucleated cell counts. TCRdb keeps only in-frame clones here, not all; method: immunoSEQ multiplex PCR. The V and J calls and clone size come from that table; D and trimming were worked out from the DNA. The table has about 75,000 clones, 88% seen once. This clonotype originated in a human donor in a cohort sampled during active COVID-19. This rearrangement joins TRBV7-2 to TRBJ2-1, with a tentative D call TRBD1 (5 bases). The sequenced material came from peripheral blood. The DNA of the CDR3 is TGTGCCAGCAGCTTAGGGCAGGGCTCCTACAATGAGCAGTTCTTC. Translated, it gives CASSLGQGSYNEQFF.